The 9 T cell receptor beta chains listed next were all sequenced from one sample in a study of blood T cell repertoires in COVID-19. Repertoires were generated with immunoSEQ multiplex PCR, while TCRdb's copy carries only in-frame clones and drops some. The table shows hundreds of thousands of clones, with 85% occurring only once. Sequencing was performed on PBMCs or T cells enriched from blood (not recorded which). The receptors originated from a woman aged 25-40 years who had been exposed to COVID-19.

The chain uses TRBV28 and TRBJ2-1, with TRBD2 matching over 11 bases. Germline CDR1 reads MDHEN; CDR2 reads SYDVKM. The CDR3 is 12 residues long. The ends lost 6 bases at V and 12 bases at J; junction bases unmatched: 4. CDR3 protein: CASRPGTSGQFF. CDR3 DNA: TGTGCCAGCAGACCCGGGACTAGCGGGCAGTTCTTC.

The chain has TRBV11-1 and TRBJ2-1; D remains ambiguous. Germline values: CDR1 SGHAT, CDR2 FQDESV (reference sequence). This CDR3 contains 12 residues. V lost 5 bases, J lost 5 bases, and 7 bases lay in between. CDR3 loop: CASSVRDNEQFF. For the CDR3, the DNA is TGTGCCAGCAGCGTCCGGGACAATGAGCAGTTCTTC.

This clone was seen only once. The chain recombines TRBV5-1 with TRBJ1-2; 10 bases fit TRBD1. Germline V gives CDR1 SGHRS, CDR2 YFSETQ. J was trimmed by 7 bases and V by 0 bases; bases with no gene match: 9. CDR3 length: 16 amino acids. This CDR3 reads CASSLEGQGLLSGYTF. In nucleotides, the CDR3 is TGCGCCAGCAGCTTGGAGGGACAGGGGCTCCTCAGTGGCTACACCTTC.

The rearrangement joins TRBV6-1 to TRBJ1-4, with 7 bases fitting TRBD1. Germline V lookup: CDR1 MNHNS, CDR2 SASEGT. The CDR3 has 15 residues. Trimming removed 1 base from V and 5 bases from J; junction bases left unmatched: 4. Here the CDR3 DNA reads TGTGCCAGCAGTGAAGTTGGGACAGAGAATGAAAAACTGTTTTTT. Residues: CASSEVGTENEKLFF.

The genes are TRBV6-5 and TRBJ2-7, with 10 nucleotides matching TRBD1. This CDR3 has 15 residues. Germline V gives CDR1 MNHEY, CDR2 SVGAGI. The V segment lost 5 bases and the J segment 6 bases; nucleotides outside the gene matches: 10. CDR3 nucleotides: TGTGCCAGCAGTAATATCGACAGGGGGCGAGGCGAGCAGTACTTC. It is translated as CASSNIDRGRGEQYF.

The V and J genes are TRBV11-2 and TRBJ1-3, with 10 bases identical to TRBD1. Trimming at V came to 5 bases and at J to 2 bases, leaving 6 bases not matched to a gene. The CDR3 length is 16 residues. CDR1 is SGHAT and CDR2 is FQNNGV in the germline V gene. In nucleotides, the CDR3 is TGTGCCAGCAGCCCTCTAGACAGGGGGCCTGGAAACACCATATATTTT. Translated: CASSPLDRGPGNTIYF.

V usage is TRBV29-1 and J usage is TRBJ1-5, with D maybe TRBD1 (6 bases). Germline CDR1 is SQVTM and CDR2 is ANQGSEA. Trimming took 6 bases from V and 2 from J, leaving 23 bases between them. The CDR3 has 17 residues. The CDR3 is CSVDYLGGANGNQPQHF. In DNA, the CDR3 is TGCAGCGTGGACTATTTGGGGGGGGCTAATGGCAATCAGCCCCAGCATTTT.

The rearrangement joins TRBV28 to TRBJ1-4; tentatively, D is TRBD1 (5 bases). Trimming cost V 5 bases and J 10 bases, with 17 bases left between them. The germline V gene has CDR1 MDHEN and CDR2 SYDVKM. The length of the CDR3 is 14 residues. CDR3 coding DNA: TGTGCCAGCAGTCCAGAGGGGTGGCGGGGAAAACTGTTTTTT. It is translated as CASSPEGWRGKLFF.

The V call is TRBV6-1, the J call TRBJ1-1; 7 bases match TRBD1. Germline CDR1 reads MNHNS; CDR2 reads SASEGT. Trimming removed 3 bases from V and 1 base from J; junction bases left unmatched: 2. CDR3 length: 14 residues. Written as DNA, the CDR3 is TGTGCCAGCAGTGATTACAGGGGGAACACTGAAGCTTTCTTT. Amino acids: CASSDYRGNTEAFF.